This T cell receptor beta chain was identified in a study of blood T cell repertoires in COVID-19. In the original processing: Reference gene primer amplification gave estimated nucleated cell counts. Measured with immunoSEQ multiplex PCR; TCRdb has only the in-frame clones, and not every one. The D gene and trimming were derived from the DNA, and the V and J assignments and clone size from that table. Here the sample spans hundreds of thousands of clones, roughly nine tenths being singletons. The CDR3 is made up of 14 amino acids. V was clipped by 2 bases and J by 2 bases; unmatched bases: 3. Looked up from germline, CDR1 is SGHDT and CDR2 is YYEEEE. Enrolled through a virtual design, the participants were between about 18 and 100 years of age and came from 24 US areas.

V usage is TRBV5-6 and J usage is TRBJ1-2, with TRBD1 matching over 7 bases. The receptor comes from a woman between 50 and 59 years old who had been exposed to COVID-19. Sequenced sample: PBMCs or T cells enriched from blood (not recorded which). The chain's CDR3 is CASSLTGANYGYTF. The CDR3, as DNA: TGTGCCAGCAGCTTAACAGGGGCGAACTATGGCTACACCTTC.